The TCR beta chain described here comes from a study of Tregs in tolerant kidney transplant recipients. Across the whole study: The nonmyeloablative bone marrow transplants came from related graft donors, with transient mixed chimerism. Study-level points and caveats: The most relevant donor-specific Treg TCRbeta repertoire apparently came from expansion with activated donor B cells.

For this clone: The antigen remains undetermined.

The V end was cut by 0 bases, the J end by 3 bases, with 11 bases between. Germline loops: CDR1 WNHNN, CDR2 SYGVQD (reference sequence). This CDR3 is 15 amino acids long. Here immunoSEQ multiplex PCR was the method, and the copy in TCRdb shows in-frame clones only, minus some. The sample records around 78,000 clones, 75% to 95% being singletons. CD4+CD25+CD127- Tregs, CD4+CD25- non-Tregs, CD4 and CD8 cells were sorted. Source: Tregs from blood, taken before the transplant. The V call is TRBV10-1, the J call TRBJ2-5, with D possibly TRBD2 on 6 matching bases. The sequence came from a human donor who received a combined kidney and bone marrow transplant. CDR3 sequence: CASSESSGGKETQYF. The CDR3 DNA reads as TGCGCCAGCAGTGAGTCCTCTGGAGGGAAAGAGACCCAGTACTTC.